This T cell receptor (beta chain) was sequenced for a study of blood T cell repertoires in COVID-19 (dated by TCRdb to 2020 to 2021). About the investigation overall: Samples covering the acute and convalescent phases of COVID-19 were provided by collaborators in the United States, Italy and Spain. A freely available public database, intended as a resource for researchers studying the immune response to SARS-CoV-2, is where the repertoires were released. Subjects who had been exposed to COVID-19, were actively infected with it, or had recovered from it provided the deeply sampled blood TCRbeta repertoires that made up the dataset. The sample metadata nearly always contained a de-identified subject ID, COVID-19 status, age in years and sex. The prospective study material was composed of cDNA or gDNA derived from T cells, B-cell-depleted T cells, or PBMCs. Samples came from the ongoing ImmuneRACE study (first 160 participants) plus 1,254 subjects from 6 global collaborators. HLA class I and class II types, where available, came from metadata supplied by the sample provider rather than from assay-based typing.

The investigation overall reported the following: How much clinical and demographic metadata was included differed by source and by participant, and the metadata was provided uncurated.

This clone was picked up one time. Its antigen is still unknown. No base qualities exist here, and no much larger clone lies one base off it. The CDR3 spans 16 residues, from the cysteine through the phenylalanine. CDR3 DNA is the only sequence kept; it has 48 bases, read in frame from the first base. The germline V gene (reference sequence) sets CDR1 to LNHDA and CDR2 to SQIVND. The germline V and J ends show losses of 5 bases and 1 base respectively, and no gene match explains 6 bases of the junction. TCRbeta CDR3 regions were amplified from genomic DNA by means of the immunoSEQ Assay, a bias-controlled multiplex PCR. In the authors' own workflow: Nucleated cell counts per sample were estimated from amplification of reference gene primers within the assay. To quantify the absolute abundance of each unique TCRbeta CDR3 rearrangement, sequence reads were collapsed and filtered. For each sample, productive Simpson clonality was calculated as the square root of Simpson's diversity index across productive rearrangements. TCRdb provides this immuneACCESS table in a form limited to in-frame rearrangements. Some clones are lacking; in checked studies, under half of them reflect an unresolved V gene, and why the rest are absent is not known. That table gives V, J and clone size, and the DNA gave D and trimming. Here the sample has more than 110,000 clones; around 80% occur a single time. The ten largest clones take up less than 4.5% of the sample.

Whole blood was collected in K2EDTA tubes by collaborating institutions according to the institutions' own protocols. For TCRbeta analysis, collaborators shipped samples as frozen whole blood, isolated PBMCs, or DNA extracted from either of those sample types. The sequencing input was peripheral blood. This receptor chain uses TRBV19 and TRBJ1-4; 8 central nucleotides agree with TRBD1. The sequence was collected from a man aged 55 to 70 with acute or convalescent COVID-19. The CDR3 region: CASSPRTGRTNEKLFF. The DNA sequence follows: TGTGCCAGTAGTCCGAGGACAGGGCGAACTAATGAAAAACTGTTTTTT.